This T cell receptor beta chain was retrieved from a study of human T cells and chemical hapten exposure. The overall study: Variation in per-sample TCR yields came mainly from small pooled library volume differences. Notes on the study in general: Counts of TCRs above 1 in 1000 frequency stayed unchanged with DPC sensitization.

Per the authors' pipeline: Samples contained a median of about 100,000 TCRs, with a range of about 23,224 to 750,000. TCRdb analysed the RACE reads with MiXCR anew, one entry per CDR3 protein. The V and J calls and clone size are TCRdb's, not the authors'. In the table there are about 250,000 distinct CDR3 sequences, roughly 7.7% of which are singletons. Points on this clonotype: Its antigen is not identified.

Time point: pre-sensitization, week 0. Treatment specified: therapeutic diphenylcyclopropenone sensitization with weekly scalp DPC. Sequencing used whole blood, obtained in connection with sensitization to the hapten diphenylcyclopropenone (DPC). The TCR originated in a man younger than 35 with alopecia areata. Some clones in this sample may be carry-over from other donors' samples.

CDR3 residues: CATSIGDEQYF. Written as DNA, the CDR3 is TGTGCCACCTCGATTGGAGACGAGCAGTACTTC. The V and J genes are TRBV10-3 and TRBJ2-7; D gene uncertain. V was trimmed by 10 bases and J by 5 bases, leaving 12 bases between them. This CDR3 contains 11 residues. CDR1 and CDR2 from the germline V gene are ENHRY and SYGVKD.